This TCR beta chain stems from a study of T cell responses to AZD1222 COVID-19 vaccine. V dropped 6 bases and J dropped 0; count of bases not matched to a gene: 5. The CDR3 totals 14 residues. Germline assignment: CDR1 SQVTM and CDR2 ANQGSEA. Overall study findings and caveats: Spike-specific TCR breadth and depth grew following two AZD1222 doses.

Clones were read by immunoSEQ multiplex PCR, and TCRdb kept only the in-frame ones, dropping some. Here the sample spans approximately 120,000 clones, about nine tenths being singletons. A word on this clone: Antigen: not known.

Sample: peripheral blood, taken on day 0 of AZD1222 vaccination. The receptor was isolated from an adult in good health. This chain links TRBV29-1 with TRBJ2-1; 7 bases are shared with TRBD1. The CDR3 nucleotides read TGCAGCGTGGCCGGGACAGACTCCTACAATGAGCAGTTCTTC. Translating gives CSVAGTDSYNEQFF.